The 28 T cell receptor beta chains below all came from one sample that was sequenced in a study of blood T cell repertoires in COVID-19. Using immunoSEQ multiplex PCR, the repertoire was profiled, and TCRdb retains in-frame clones only, with some absent. The sample yields a few hundred thousand clones, roughly 87% seen once. Sequenced material: PBMCs or T cells enriched from blood (not recorded which). The receptors here all came from a woman between 18 and 29 years old who had recovered from COVID-19.

The V gene is TRBV6-1, the J gene TRBJ2-7; D not resolved. The V end lost 4 bases, the J end lost 1 base, and 17 bases lay between the germline ends. The CDR3 runs to 16 residues. CDR1 and CDR2 from the germline V gene are MNHNS and SASEGT. Here the CDR3 DNA reads TGTGCCAGCAGTGGCCCCGGCTACTATGGGTCCTACGAGCAGTACTTC. Its translation: CASSGPGYYGSYEQYF.

The chain's CDR3 is CASSLGLAGVYSDTQYF. In DNA, the CDR3 is TGTGCCAGCAGTTTGGGACTAGCGGGAGTTTACTCGGATACGCAGTATTTT. The rearrangement uses TRBV28 and TRBJ2-3; 14 bases line up with TRBD2. The CDR3 is 17 residues long. Germline lookup yields CDR1 MDHEN and CDR2 SYDVKM. The ends lost 3 bases at V and 6 bases at J; junction bases unmatched: 8.

The J gene is TRBJ1-4, the V gene TRBV12-3 or TRBV12-4; possible D gene TRBD1, 5 bases. V lost 6 bases and J 11 bases, leaving 16 bases between the germline ends. This CDR3 comprises 13 residues. CDR3 amino acids: CASSPPGEGKLFF. The DNA for the CDR3 is TGTGCCAGCAGCCCACCTGGGGAGGGGAAACTGTTTTTT.

CDR3 in amino acids: CATGGFRSPLHF. The CDR3 nucleotides are TGTGCCACCGGGGGTTTCCGATCACCCCTCCACTTT. J is TRBJ1-6 and V is TRBV27, with D possibly matching TRBD1 (5 bases). The germline V gene has CDR1 MNHEY and CDR2 SMNVEV (reference sequence). The CDR3 is 12 residues long. The V end lost 10 bases, the J end lost 10 bases, and 14 bases lay between the germline ends.

J is TRBJ1-1 and V is TRBV7-8; TRBD1 aligns across 11 bases. Germline values: CDR1 SGHVS, CDR2 FQNEAQ. The J segment lost 5 bases and the V segment lost 5 bases, leaving 4 bases of the junction unmatched. This CDR3 region has 14 residues. The CDR3: CASSPGTGGTEAFF. CDR3 coding DNA: TGTGCCAGCAGCCCGGGGACAGGGGGGACTGAAGCTTTCTTT.

This sequence joins TRBV7-2 and TRBJ1-1; 8 nucleotides agree with TRBD1. Germline V lookup: CDR1 SGHTA, CDR2 FQGNSA. V shed 1 base and J 4 bases; nucleotides not matched to a gene: 2. This CDR3 contains 14 residues. CDR3: CASSLDRGSTEAFF. CDR3 coding DNA: TGTGCCAGCAGCTTAGACAGGGGGTCCACTGAAGCTTTCTTT.

The chain uses TRBV19 and TRBJ1-1; D gene unclear. Trimming took off 5 bases at V and 0 bases at J, with 10 bases between the two ends. Germline V lookup: CDR1 LNHDA, CDR2 SQIVND (reference sequence). The CDR3 is made up of 14 amino acids. The CDR3 region is CASSPRALNTEAFF. Written as DNA, the CDR3 is TGTGCCAGTAGTCCGAGGGCCTTGAACACTGAAGCTTTCTTT.

This clone has just one count. This chain uses TRBV5-4 with TRBJ2-2; D is perhaps TRBD1 (5 bases). Trimming left V 3 bases short and J 0 bases short, with 9 bases between. The germline gives CDR1 SGHNT, CDR2 YYREEE (reference sequence). The CDR3 has 15 amino acids. CDR3 sequence (DNA): TGTGCCAGCAGCTCAGGACAATCGAACACCGGGGAGCTGTTTTTT. This sequence encodes CASSSGQSNTGELFF.

The chain combines TRBV2 with TRBJ2-7, with a possible D match to TRBD2 (5 bases). The V gene's germline CDR1 is SNHLY and CDR2 FYNNEI. This CDR3 is 15 amino acids long. The V end lost 5 bases, the J end lost 1 base, and 15 bases lay between the germline ends. CDR3 in DNA: TGTGCCAGCAGTAAAATCCGGGATTTTTCCTACGAGCAGTACTTC. Residues: CASSKIRDFSYEQYF.

The chain combines TRBV7-3 with TRBJ2-2; 10 bases are shared with TRBD1. Losses at the gene ends were 2 bases for V and 4 bases for J; bases not matched to a gene: 4. The CDR3 runs to 16 residues. CDR1 SGHTA and CDR2 FQGTGA come from the germline V gene. CDR3 DNA: TGTGCCAGCAGCTTATTCGGACAGGGGGTCACCGGGGAGCTGTTTTTT. Its translation: CASSLFGQGVTGELFF.

The rearrangement uses TRBV7-3 and TRBJ2-7, with unresolved D. CDR3 length: 15 amino acids. V was shortened by 3 bases and J by 3 bases, with 15 bases between the two germline ends. Germline CDR1 is SGHTA and CDR2 is FQGTGA. The CDR3 region has the DNA TGTGCCAGCAGCTTCCCCTCGGAGCGTTACTACGAGCAGTACTTC. Its protein product is CASSFPSERYYEQYF.

V is TRBV2 and J is TRBJ2-5; D not resolved. The CDR3 covers 14 residues. The ends were cut back, 3 bases at V and 4 bases at J, with 12 bases in the middle. Per the germline V gene, CDR1 is SNHLY and CDR2 is FYNNEI. The DNA of the CDR3 is TGTGCCAGCAGTGACCGGTCACTTAGAGAGACCCAGTACTTC. Translated, it gives CASSDRSLRETQYF. The complete variable domain, with remaining parts taken from reference TRBV2 and TRBJ2-5, reads EPEVTQTPSHQVTQMGQEVILRCVPISNHLYFYWYRQILGQKVEFLVSFYNNEISEKSEIFDDQFSVERPDGSNFTLKIRSTKLEDSAMYFCASSDRSLRETQYFGPGTRLLVL.

The V and J genes are TRBV10-3 and TRBJ2-1; no clear D gene. The CDR3 loop spans 14 amino acids. V shed 5 bases and J shed 6 bases, with 14 bases lying between them. The V gene's germline CDR1 is ENHRY and CDR2 SYGVKD. CDR3 sequence reads: CAISKDHSSNEQFF. The CDR3 nucleotides are TGTGCCATCAGTAAAGATCACAGCTCCAATGAGCAGTTCTTC.

This clone turned up a few times. The rearrangement uses TRBV20-1 and TRBJ2-5, with no clear D. The CDR3 contains 11 residues. The V gene's germline CDR1 is DFQATT and CDR2 SNEGSKA (reference sequence). V lost 7 bases to trimming and J lost 5 bases, with 11 bases between them. The CDR3: CSEIDGETQYF. The CDR3 coding sequence is TGCAGTGAGATAGACGGGGAGACCCAGTACTTC.

CDR3: CASGRGNTGELFF. Here the CDR3 DNA reads TGTGCCAGCGGGAGGGGGAACACCGGGGAGCTGTTTTTT. This chain uses TRBV5-4 with TRBJ2-2; 7 bases line up with TRBD2. Looked up from germline, CDR1 is SGHNT and CDR2 is YYREEE (reference sequence). J lost 1 base, V lost 7 bases, and 1 base had no gene match. This CDR3 region has 13 residues.

DNA for the CDR3: TGTGCCAGCAGCTCGAACAGGAACACTGAAGCTTTCTTT. Residues: CASSSNRNTEAFF. The rearrangement uses TRBV7-3 and TRBJ1-1; D is unclear. CDR1 and CDR2 (germline): SGHTA, FQGTGA. The CDR3 runs to 13 residues. V gave up 4 bases and J gave up 1 base, with 7 bases separating them. The whole variable domain, filled in from reference TRBV7-3 and TRBJ1-1, reads GAGVSQTPSNKVTEKGKYVELRCDPISGHTALYWYRQSLGQGPEFLIYFQGTGAADDSGLPNDRFFAVRPEGSVSTLKIQRTERGDSAVYLCASSSNRNTEAFFGQGTRLTVV.

The DNA for the CDR3 is TGCAGCGTGCCGGGGGGGGGTCATGATACGCAGTATTTT. This codes for CSVPGGGHDTQYF. V and J are TRBV29-1 and TRBJ2-3, with TRBD2 matching over 8 bases. J was trimmed by 6 bases and V by 6 bases; bases with no gene match: 8. This CDR3 is 13 amino acids long. Germline CDR1 and CDR2: SQVTM and ANQGSEA.

The chain is built from TRBV27 and TRBJ1-2; 8 bases are shared with TRBD1. CDR3 length: 13 amino acids. Germline assignment: CDR1 MNHEY and CDR2 SMNVEV (reference sequence). The J segment lost 7 bases and the V segment lost 5 bases, leaving 6 bases of the junction unmatched. The CDR3 DNA reads as TGTGCCAGCAGTCCCCAGGGGGCTCGTGGCTACACCTTC. It translates to CASSPQGARGYTF.

The J gene is TRBJ2-5, the V gene TRBV5-1; 7 nucleotides agree with TRBD1. The CDR3 consists of 15 residues. Germline CDR1 and CDR2: SGHRS and YFSETQ. V lost 3 bases, J lost 3 bases, and 8 bases stayed unmatched. The DNA of the CDR3 is TGCGCCAGCAGCTCTATACTCACAGGGGAAGAGACCCAGTACTTC. Its translation: CASSSILTGEETQYF.

V gene TRBV7-3 combines with J gene TRBJ2-3, with 9 bases identical to TRBD1. This CDR3 region has 16 residues. The trim removed 5 bases at V and 2 bases at J, leaving 8 bases unmatched. Germline V gene data show CDR1 as SGHTA and CDR2 as FQGTGA. CDR3 region: CASSAQGQGDTDTQYF. The DNA for the CDR3 is TGTGCCAGCAGCGCCCAGGGACAGGGCGACACAGATACGCAGTATTTT.

The genes are TRBV5-1 and TRBJ1-3; D is uncertain. Germline V gives CDR1 SGHRS, CDR2 YFSETQ. CDR3 size: 14 residues. V gave up 2 bases and J gave up 0 bases, with 6 bases separating them. CDR3 coding DNA: TGCGCCAGCAGCTTACAAGACTCTGGAAACACCATATATTTT. Translating gives CASSLQDSGNTIYF. Drawing the rest from reference TRBV5-1 and TRBJ1-3, the complete variable domain is KAGVTQTPRYLIKTRGQQVTLSCSPISGHRSVSWYQQTPGQGLQFLFEYFSETQRNKGNFPGRFSGRQFSNSRSEMNVSTLELGDSALYLCASSLQDSGNTIYFGEGSWLTVV.

This CDR3 reads CASSSSSGRTQFF. CDR3 bases: TGCGCCAGCAGCTCCTCCAGCGGGAGGACCCAGTTCTTC. V usage is TRBV5-1 and J usage is TRBJ2-1; 9 nucleotides match TRBD2. The ends lost 3 bases at V and 13 bases at J; junction bases unmatched: 8. The CDR3 length is 13 residues. Germline V gives CDR1 SGHRS, CDR2 YFSETQ.

The CDR3 DNA sequence: TGTGCCAGCAGCTTAAAACTAGCGACCTACAATGAGCAGTTCTTC. This encodes CASSLKLATYNEQFF. The genes are TRBV7-7 and TRBJ2-1; 7 bases align to TRBD2. CDR3 length equals 15 residues. The germline V gene has CDR1 SSHAT and CDR2 FNYEAQ (reference sequence). V shed 2 bases, J shed 2 bases, and the junction held 3 bases outside the gene matches.

J is TRBJ2-3 and V is TRBV6-5, with 10 bases lining up with TRBD2. The length of the CDR3 is 13 residues. Germline trimming cut 7 bases from V and 5 bases from J; bases unmatched to any gene: 3. Germline V lookup: CDR1 MNHEY, CDR2 SVGAGI. The CDR3 sequence is CASTSGSLDTQYF. DNA for the CDR3: TGTGCCAGCACTAGCGGGAGCCTAGATACGCAGTATTTT.

In DNA form, the CDR3 reads TGTGCCAGCAGCTCACGTGGGGGGGGCGAGCAGTACTTC. Protein product: CASSSRGGGEQYF. This chain links TRBV7-6 with TRBJ2-7; 7 bases match TRBD2. Germline V gene data show CDR1 as SGHVS and CDR2 as FNYEAQ. V shed 4 bases, J shed 6 bases, and the junction held 6 bases outside the gene matches. The CDR3 extends over 13 amino acids.

This clone occurred once. The rearrangement links TRBV28 to TRBJ2-7; the D gene is possibly TRBD2 (7 bases). The CDR3 sequence is 15 residues long. Trimming shortened V by 6 bases and J by 2 bases, and 17 bases separated the two germline ends. The germline V gene has CDR1 MDHEN and CDR2 SYDVKM. The CDR3, as DNA: TGTGCCAGCAGCAAACAGGGCGGGAGTCCCTACGAGCAGTACTTC. It is translated as CASSKQGGSPYEQYF.

This chain links TRBV6-2 or TRBV6-3 with TRBJ1-2; 10 positions agree with TRBD1. The CDR3 runs 12 residues. Germline V lookup: CDR1 MNHEY, CDR2 SVGEGT. V dropped 6 bases and J dropped 7; count of bases not matched to a gene: 2. The CDR3 here is CASSDRGPGYTF. The CDR3, as DNA: TGTGCCAGCAGCGACAGGGGGCCTGGCTACACCTTC.

V and J are TRBV19 and TRBJ1-5, with 11 bases that match TRBD1. Germline CDR1 reads LNHDA; CDR2 reads SQIVND (reference sequence). Trimming removed 10 bases from V and 10 bases from J; junction bases left unmatched: 12. The CDR3 is 14 amino acids. DNA of the CDR3: TGTGCCACCTCGACCGGGACAGGGGGAAGACCCCAGCATTTT. Translation gives CATSTGTGGRPQHF.